Following are 15 T cell receptor beta chains from one sample sequenced in a study of T cell responses to AZD1222 COVID-19 vaccine. Some clones are missing from TCRdb's copy, which holds only in-frame ones; the method was immunoSEQ multiplex PCR. The table shows 150,000 to 200,000 clones, with about 90% occurring only once. Sequences were derived from peripheral blood, sampled on day 0 of AZD1222 vaccination. The receptors come from an adult in good health.

J is TRBJ2-5 and V is TRBV14; 7 bases are a match to TRBD1. V shed 4 bases, J shed 4 bases, and the junction held 3 bases outside the gene matches. Germline V gene sequence: CDR1 SGHDN, CDR2 FVKESK. The CDR3 contains 13 residues. In DNA, the CDR3 is TGTGCCAGCAGCCCACGGACAGGAGAGACCCAGTACTTC. This translates into CASSPRTGETQYF.

The chain couples TRBV28 to TRBJ1-4; perhaps TRBD1 as D (6 bases). Between the trimmed V and J ends, which lost 6 bases and 0 bases, there was a span of 20 bases. The CDR3 extends over 18 amino acids. Germline loops: CDR1 MDHEN, CDR2 SYDVKM. CDR3 residues: CASRGPTGKEATNEKLFF. Here the CDR3 DNA reads TGTGCCAGCAGGGGACCGACAGGAAAGGAAGCAACTAATGAAAAACTGTTTTTT.

This chain connects TRBV30 to TRBJ2-2, with D hard to call. The V end was cut by 3 bases, the J end by 5 bases, with 19 bases between. Germline values: CDR1 GTSNPN, CDR2 SVGIG (reference sequence). The CDR3 has 16 residues. The CDR3 spells CAWSTQVICGTGELFF. The CDR3 DNA sequence: TGTGCCTGGAGCACTCAGGTAATTTGTGGTACCGGGGAGCTGTTTTTT.

The chain has TRBV2 and TRBJ2-5; tentatively, D is TRBD1 (5 bases). Trimming stripped 10 bases from V and 2 bases from J, with 11 bases between. Germline CDR1 is SNHLY and CDR2 is FYNNEI. This CDR3 spans 12 amino acids. The CDR3 sequence: CATRVFQETQYF. As DNA, the CDR3 is TGTGCCACCAGGGTCTTTCAAGAGACCCAGTACTTC.

This chain links TRBV19 with TRBJ2-7, with D perhaps matching TRBD2 (7 bases). V shed 8 bases and J shed 3 bases, with 17 bases lying between them. Germline CDR1 reads LNHDA; CDR2 reads SQIVND (reference sequence). The CDR3 runs to 14 residues. The CDR3 DNA follows: TGTGCCAGTGGAAGGGGGGGAAGGCACTACGAGCAGTACTTC. Amino acids: CASGRGGRHYEQYF. Based on the CDR3 plus reference TRBV19 and TRBJ2-7, the full variable domain is DGGITQSPKYLFRKEGQNVTLSCEQNLNHDAMYWYRQDPGQGLRLIYYSQIVNDFQKGDIAEGYSVSREKKESFPLTVTSAQKNPTAFYLCASGRGGRHYEQYFGPGTRLTVT.

V usage is TRBV7-3 and J usage is TRBJ2-7; either TRBD1 or TRBD2 may fit D (6 bases each). CDR1 and CDR2 from the germline V gene are SGHTA and FQGTGA. The CDR3 length is 13 residues. Trimming left V 4 bases short and J 2 bases short, with 9 bases between. The CDR3 here is CASSSGGPYEQYF. The CDR3 coding sequence is TGTGCCAGCAGCTCTGGGGGGCCCTACGAGCAGTACTTC.

The chain is built from TRBV3-1 (or the pseudogene TRBV3-2) and TRBJ2-1; TRBD2 matches 8 bases. Germline CDR1 reads LGHDT; CDR2 reads YNNKEL (reference sequence). V trimming: 0 bases; J trimming: 6 bases; junction bases outside the gene matches: 7. The CDR3 extends over 16 amino acids. This CDR3 is CASSQERLAGPNEQFF. DNA for the CDR3: TGTGCCAGCAGCCAAGAGCGGCTAGCGGGCCCCAATGAGCAGTTCTTC.

V is TRBV28 and J is TRBJ1-6, with 9 nucleotides matching TRBD1. Germline values: CDR1 MDHEN, CDR2 SYDVKM. V was pared by 5 bases and J by 4 bases, with 15 bases of the junction left unmatched. This CDR3 region has 19 residues. This chain's CDR3 is CASSPPWGGTGSYNSPLHF. CDR3 DNA: TGTGCCAGCAGTCCACCATGGGGAGGGACAGGGTCTTATAATTCACCCCTCCACTTT.

The V call is TRBV13, the J call TRBJ2-1, with a possible D match to TRBD2 (7 bases). V lost 5 bases and J lost 4, with 9 bases in between. The germline gives CDR1 PRHDT, CDR2 FYEKMQ (reference sequence). This CDR3 contains 13 residues. The chain's CDR3 is CASSGGAYNEQFF. CDR3 coding DNA: TGTGCCAGCAGCGGGGGGGCTTACAATGAGCAGTTCTTC. The whole variable domain, filled in from reference TRBV13 and TRBJ2-1, reads AAGVIQSPRHLIKEKRETATLKCYPIPRHDTVYWYQQGPGQDPQFLISFYEKMQSDKGSIPDRFSAQQFSDYHSELNMSSLELGDSALYFCASSGGAYNEQFFGPGTRLTVL.

The J gene is TRBJ1-1, the V gene TRBV4-2; 7 bases are a match to TRBD1. V lost 2 bases, J lost 4 bases, and 1 base stayed unmatched. This CDR3 region has 13 residues. Germline loops: CDR1 LGHNA, CDR2 YNFKEQ. The CDR3 DNA follows: TGTGCCAGCAGCCAAACAGGGGCCACTGAAGCTTTCTTT. Translating gives CASSQTGATEAFF.

The genes are TRBV18 and TRBJ2-3; 9 bases align to TRBD2. CDR1 and CDR2 (germline): KGHSH, LQKENI. The CDR3 consists of 14 residues. Trimming at V came to 3 bases and at J to 9 bases, leaving 7 bases not matched to a gene. The CDR3: CASSPSSGDGTQYF. Written as DNA, the CDR3 is TGTGCCAGCTCACCCTCTAGCGGGGACGGAACGCAGTATTTT. Variable domain in full (rest from reference TRBV18 and TRBJ2-3): NAGVMQNPRHLVRRRGQEARLRCSPMKGHSHVYWYRQLPEEGLKFMVYLQKENIIDESGMPKERFSAEFPKEGPSILRIQQVVRGDSAAYFCASSPSSGDGTQYFGPGTRLTVL.

The chain combines TRBV30 with TRBJ2-6, with TRBD1 matching over 7 bases. V lost 7 bases, J lost 0 bases, and 21 bases stayed unmatched. There are 20 residues in the CDR3. Germline loops: CDR1 GTSNPN, CDR2 SVGIG (reference sequence). CDR3 sequence reads: CASNRPPDRKGGSGANVLTF. For the CDR3, the DNA is TGTGCCTCCAACCGACCACCGGACAGGAAGGGTGGCTCTGGGGCCAACGTCCTGACTTTC.

The count of this clone is one. This chain uses TRBV5-4 with TRBJ2-1, with 7 bases that match TRBD2. The germline V gene has CDR1 SGHNT and CDR2 YYREEE (reference sequence). V gave up 4 bases and J gave up 5 bases; unmatched junction bases: 9. CDR3 length equals 15 residues. This CDR3 is CASSKSGLSDNEQFF. CDR3 coding DNA: TGTGCCAGCAGCAAGTCGGGACTATCAGACAATGAGCAGTTCTTC.

J is TRBJ1-5 and V is TRBV18; TRBD1 is a possible D gene (6 bases). With 6 bases removed from V and 7 bases from J, the gap between germline ends came to 16 bases. The germline gives CDR1 KGHSH, CDR2 LQKENI. This CDR3 has 14 amino acids. CDR3 sequence reads: CASSLLDRSQPQHF. As DNA, the CDR3 is TGTGCCAGCTCTCTTCTGGACAGATCCCAGCCCCAGCATTTT.

This clone was observed once. The chain has TRBV28 and TRBJ1-5, with a possible D match to TRBD1 (5 bases). The CDR3 covers 15 residues. V gave up 6 bases and J gave up 6 bases, with 18 bases separating them. Germline-derived CDR1 and CDR2 are MDHEN and SYDVKM. CDR3: CASSRRGRGFQPQHF. The CDR3 DNA sequence: TGTGCCAGCAGCCGAAGGGGACGGGGGTTTCAGCCCCAGCATTTT.